Below are 11 T cell receptor beta chains sequenced from a single sample in a study of T-cell memory formation after mild COVID-19. Each CDR3 protein is one row after TCRdb ran MiXCR on the 5' RACE reads. The data hold 400,000 to 500,000 distinct CDR3 sequences, with more than 15% observed a single time. The specimen was PBMCs or a T cell subset sorted from them (not recorded which). The receptor source for this set is a man between 18 and 35 years old who had mild COVID-19 (a few samples of this study predate the infection). Cell type and time point are not known.

This clonotype occurred a few times. The chain links TRBV7-2 to TRBJ2-5; maybe TRBD1 (6 bases). This CDR3 contains 16 residues. V was trimmed by 3 bases and J by 5 bases, leaving 19 bases between them. Germline-derived CDR1 and CDR2 are SGHTA and FQGNSA. For the CDR3, the DNA is TGTGCCAGCAGCTTGGGACACGGATCGGTTGGGGAGACCCAGTACTTC. Protein product: CASSLGHGSVGETQYF.

This clonotype was observed a handful of times. V and J are TRBV28 and TRBJ2-2; D is unclear. This CDR3 region has 15 residues. Germline-derived CDR1 and CDR2 are MDHEN and SYDVKM. V lost 0 bases, J lost 1 base, and 6 bases lay in between. CDR3 residues: CASSLWAGNTGELFF. Here the CDR3 DNA reads TGTGCCAGCAGTTTATGGGCAGGGAACACCGGGGAGCTGTTTTTT.

The chain combines TRBV6-6 with TRBJ2-4; TRBD1 agrees at 7 bases. CDR3 length: 18 residues. V dropped 4 bases and J dropped 0; count of bases not matched to a gene: 12. From germline, CDR1 is MNHNY and CDR2 SVGAGI (reference sequence). CDR3 sequence reads: CASSWGLRGPLAKNIQYF. CDR3 in DNA: TGTGCCAGCAGTTGGGGTTTAAGGGGGCCGCTAGCCAAAAACATTCAGTACTTC.

The rearrangement links TRBV20-1 to TRBJ2-1, with TRBD2 as a possible D gene (6 bases). The CDR3 totals 13 residues. The germline V and J ends were trimmed by 6 bases and 8 bases, with 17 bases remaining between them. Germline CDR1 DFQATT, CDR2 SNEGSKA (reference sequence). CDR3 nucleotides: TGCAGTGCACTAGCTGGGTCCATCGATGAGCAGTTCTTC. Encoded protein: CSALAGSIDEQFF.

A note on this clonotype: The junction shows a germline mismatch at one end, possibly a read error. V is TRBV12-3 or TRBV12-4 and J is TRBJ2-3, with D perhaps TRBD2 (5 bases). The CDR3 consists of 11 residues. The CDR3 nucleotides read TGTGCCAGCAGCCTCGGAAATAGGGAGAATTTT. It specifies CASSLGNRENF.

This clonotype turned up a few times. The chain recombines TRBV6-5 with TRBJ2-7; 11 bases align to TRBD2. J lost 7 bases, V lost 1 base, and 6 bases had no gene match. This CDR3 spans 15 amino acids. Germline CDR1 MNHEY, CDR2 SVGAGI. CDR3 in amino acids: CASSYYFGTSGEQYF. As DNA, the CDR3 is TGTGCCAGCAGTTACTACTTCGGGACTAGCGGAGAGCAGTACTTC.

This clonotype was seen a handful of times. The rearrangement joins TRBV7-3 to TRBJ2-1, with D tentatively TRBD1 (6 bases). Deletions cut 1 base from V and 7 bases from J, with 23 bases between. The CDR3 has 18 residues. The V gene's germline CDR1 is SGHTA and CDR2 FQGTGA. The DNA of the CDR3 is TGTGCCAGCAGCTTAATGGGGGCTGCGACAGCTAGTGGGAATGAGCAGTTCTTC. Amino acid sequence: CASSLMGAATASGNEQFF.

The chain couples TRBV21-1 to TRBJ2-7; no check of the table's D call, TRBD2, against the DNA was made. TRBV21-1 is an annotated pseudogene. CDR3 length equals 16 residues. CDR3 loop: CASSKEESSGLGEQYF. The CDR3 DNA follows: TGTGCCAGCAGCAAAGAGGAGTCTAGCGGGTTGGGCGAGCAGTACTTC.

The genes are TRBV4-3 and TRBJ2-7; 9 bases align to TRBD1. This CDR3 is 14 amino acids long. With 8 bases clipped from V and 2 bases from J, the junction kept 7 bases outside the gene matches. The V gene's germline CDR1 is LGHNA and CDR2 YSLEER. The CDR3 is CASAAGTGTYEQYF. The CDR3 DNA reads as TGCGCCAGCGCTGCCGGGACAGGGACCTACGAGCAGTACTTC.

The table lists this clonotype with a few counts. The chain recombines TRBV4-1 with TRBJ2-1, with D unresolved. V was trimmed by 4 bases and J by 3 bases, leaving 19 bases between them. The germline V gene encodes CDR1 MGHRA and CDR2 YSYEKL. The CDR3 extends over 17 amino acids. CDR3 DNA sequence: TGCGCCAGCAGCCGATATCCCGTGCGAGACCACTACAATGAGCAGTTCTTC. It codes for CASSRYPVRDHYNEQFF.

The chain uses TRBV18 and TRBJ2-2; D is perhaps TRBD1 or TRBD2 (5 bases each). There are 14 residues in the CDR3. Trimming removed 7 bases from V and 6 bases from J, with 15 bases in between. CDR1 KGHSH and CDR2 LQKENI come from the germline V gene. CDR3 nucleotide sequence: TGTGCCAGCTATCCGGGACGGGTCGCCGGGGAGCTGTTTTTT. Its protein is CASYPGRVAGELFF.